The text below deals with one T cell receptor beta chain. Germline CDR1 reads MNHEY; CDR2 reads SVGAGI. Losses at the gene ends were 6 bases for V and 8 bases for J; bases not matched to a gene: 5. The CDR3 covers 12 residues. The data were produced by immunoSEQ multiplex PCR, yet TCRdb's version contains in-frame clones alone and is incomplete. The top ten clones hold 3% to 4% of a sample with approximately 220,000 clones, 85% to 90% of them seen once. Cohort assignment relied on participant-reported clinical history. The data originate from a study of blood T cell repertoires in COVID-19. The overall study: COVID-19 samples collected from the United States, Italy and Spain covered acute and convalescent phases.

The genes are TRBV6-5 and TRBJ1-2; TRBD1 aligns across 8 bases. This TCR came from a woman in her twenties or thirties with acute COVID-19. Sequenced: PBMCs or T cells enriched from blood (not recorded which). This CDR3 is CASRDTGGGYTF. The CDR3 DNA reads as TGTGCCAGCAGAGATACAGGGGGAGGCTACACCTTC.